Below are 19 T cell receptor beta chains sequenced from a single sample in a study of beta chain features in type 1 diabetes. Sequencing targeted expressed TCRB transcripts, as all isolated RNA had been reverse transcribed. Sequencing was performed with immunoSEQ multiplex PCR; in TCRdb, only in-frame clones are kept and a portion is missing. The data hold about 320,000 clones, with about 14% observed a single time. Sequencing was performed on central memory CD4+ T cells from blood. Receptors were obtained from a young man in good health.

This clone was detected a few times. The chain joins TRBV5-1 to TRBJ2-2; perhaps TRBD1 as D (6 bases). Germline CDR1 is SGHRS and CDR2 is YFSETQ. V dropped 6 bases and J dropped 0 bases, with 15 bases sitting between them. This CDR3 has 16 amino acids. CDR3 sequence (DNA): TGCGCCAGCACTACTGGGGGCATAACGAACACCGGGGAGCTGTTTTTT. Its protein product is CASTTGGITNTGELFF. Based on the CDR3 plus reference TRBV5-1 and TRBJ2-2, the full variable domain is KAGVTQTPRYLIKTRGQQVTLSCSPISGHRSVSWYQQTPGQGLQFLFEYFSETQRNKGNFPGRFSGRQFSNSRSEMNVSTLELGDSALYLCASTTGGITNTGELFFGEGSRLTVL.

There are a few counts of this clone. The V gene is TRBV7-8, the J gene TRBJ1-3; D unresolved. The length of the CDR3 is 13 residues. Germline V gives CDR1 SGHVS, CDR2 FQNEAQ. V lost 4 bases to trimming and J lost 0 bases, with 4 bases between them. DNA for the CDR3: TGTGCCAGCAGCTGGGCCTCTGGAAACACCATATATTTT. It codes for CASSWASGNTIYF.

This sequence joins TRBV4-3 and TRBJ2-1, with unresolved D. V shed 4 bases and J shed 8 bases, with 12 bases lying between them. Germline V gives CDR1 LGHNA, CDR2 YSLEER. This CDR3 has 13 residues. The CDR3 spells CASSRTPRDEQFF. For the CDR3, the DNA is TGCGCCAGCAGCCGTACCCCCCGGGATGAGCAGTTCTTC.

The CDR3 DNA follows: TGTGCCAGCATCCTGAGAGGGGGGGGGAACACTGAAGCTTTCTTT. Protein product: CASILRGGGNTEAFF. The V and J genes are TRBV7-2 and TRBJ1-1, with D maybe TRBD1 (6 bases). V lost 7 bases to trimming and J lost 1 base, with 16 bases between them. CDR1 SGHTA and CDR2 FQGNSA come from the germline V gene. This CDR3 has 15 residues.

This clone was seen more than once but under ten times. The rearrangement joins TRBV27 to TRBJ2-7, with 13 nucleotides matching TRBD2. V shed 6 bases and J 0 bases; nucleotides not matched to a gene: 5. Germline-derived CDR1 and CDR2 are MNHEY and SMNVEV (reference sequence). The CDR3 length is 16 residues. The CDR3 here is CASRGLAGWGSYEQYV. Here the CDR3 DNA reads TGTGCCAGCAGGGGACTAGCGGGATGGGGCTCCTACGAGCAGTACGTC.

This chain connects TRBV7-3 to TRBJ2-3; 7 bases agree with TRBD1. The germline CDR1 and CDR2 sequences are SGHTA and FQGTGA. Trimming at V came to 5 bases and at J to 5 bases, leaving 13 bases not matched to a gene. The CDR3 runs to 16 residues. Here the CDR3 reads CASSPGTGVKGDTQYF. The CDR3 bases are TGTGCCAGCAGCCCTGGAACAGGGGTAAAAGGAGATACGCAGTATTTT.

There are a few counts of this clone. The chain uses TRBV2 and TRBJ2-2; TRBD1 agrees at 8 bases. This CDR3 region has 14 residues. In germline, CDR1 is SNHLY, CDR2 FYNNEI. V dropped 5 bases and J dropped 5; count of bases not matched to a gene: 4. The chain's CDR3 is CASSQDRVTGELFF. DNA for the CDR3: TGTGCCAGCAGTCAGGACAGGGTTACCGGGGAGCTGTTTTTT. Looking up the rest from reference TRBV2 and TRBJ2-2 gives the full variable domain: EPEVTQTPSHQVTQMGQEVILRCVPISNHLYFYWYRQILGQKVEFLVSFYNNEISEKSEIFDDQFSVERPDGSNFTLKIRSTKLEDSAMYFCASSQDRVTGELFFGEGSRLTVL.

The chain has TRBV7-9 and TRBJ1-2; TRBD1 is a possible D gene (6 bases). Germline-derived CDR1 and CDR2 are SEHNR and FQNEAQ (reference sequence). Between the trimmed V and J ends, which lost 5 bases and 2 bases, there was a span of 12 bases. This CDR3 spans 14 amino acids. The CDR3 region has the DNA TGTGCCAGCAGCCAATCTCAGGGGAACTATGGCTACACCTTC. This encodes CASSQSQGNYGYTF.

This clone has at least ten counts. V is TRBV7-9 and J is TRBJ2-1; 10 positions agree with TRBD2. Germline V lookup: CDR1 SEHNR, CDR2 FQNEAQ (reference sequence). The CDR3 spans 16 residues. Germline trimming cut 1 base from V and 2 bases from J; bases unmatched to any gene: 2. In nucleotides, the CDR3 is TGTGCCAGCAGCTTAGGGACTAGCGGAACCTACAATGAGCAGTTCTTC. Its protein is CASSLGTSGTYNEQFF.

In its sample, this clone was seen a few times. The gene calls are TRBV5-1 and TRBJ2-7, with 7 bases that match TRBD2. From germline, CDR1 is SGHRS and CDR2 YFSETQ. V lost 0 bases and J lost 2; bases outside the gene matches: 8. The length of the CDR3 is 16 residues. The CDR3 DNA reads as TGCGCCAGCAGCTTGGGCCATTTGGCGGGGGCCTACGAGCAGTACTTC. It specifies CASSLGHLAGAYEQYF.

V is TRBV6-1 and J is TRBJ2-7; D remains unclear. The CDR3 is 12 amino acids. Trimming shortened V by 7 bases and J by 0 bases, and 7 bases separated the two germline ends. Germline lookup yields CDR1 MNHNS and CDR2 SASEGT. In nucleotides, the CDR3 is TGTGCCAGCACCCCTAGCTCCTACGAGCAGTACTTC. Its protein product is CASTPSSYEQYF.

CDR3 bases: TGTGCCAGCAGTGAGGGGGCAAGCGGGGAGCTGTTTTTT. It yields the protein CASSEGASGELFF. The V call is TRBV6-1, the J call TRBJ2-2; a weak D match, TRBD1 (6 bases). This CDR3 has 13 residues. The V end was cut by 3 bases, the J end by 7 bases, with 9 bases between. Germline V lookup: CDR1 MNHNS, CDR2 SASEGT.

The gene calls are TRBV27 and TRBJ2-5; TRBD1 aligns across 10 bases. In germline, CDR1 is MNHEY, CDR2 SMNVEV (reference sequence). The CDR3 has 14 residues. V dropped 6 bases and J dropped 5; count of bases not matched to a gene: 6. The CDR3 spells CASSRDRGWETQYF. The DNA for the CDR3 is TGTGCCAGCAGCCGGGACAGGGGATGGGAGACCCAGTACTTC.

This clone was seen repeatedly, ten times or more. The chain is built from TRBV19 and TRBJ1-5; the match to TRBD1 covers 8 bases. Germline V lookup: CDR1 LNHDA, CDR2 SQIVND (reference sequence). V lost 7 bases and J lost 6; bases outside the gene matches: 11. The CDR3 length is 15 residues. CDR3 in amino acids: CASTEGTGGGQPQHF. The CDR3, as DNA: TGTGCCAGTACAGAGGGCACAGGGGGAGGTCAGCCCCAGCATTTT.

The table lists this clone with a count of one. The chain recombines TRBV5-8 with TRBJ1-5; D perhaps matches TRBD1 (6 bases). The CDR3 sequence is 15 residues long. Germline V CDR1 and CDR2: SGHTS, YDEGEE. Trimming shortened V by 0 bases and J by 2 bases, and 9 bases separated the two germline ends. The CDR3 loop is CASSLDYRGNQPQHF. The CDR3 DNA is TGTGCCAGCAGCTTGGATTACAGGGGCAATCAGCCCCAGCATTTT.

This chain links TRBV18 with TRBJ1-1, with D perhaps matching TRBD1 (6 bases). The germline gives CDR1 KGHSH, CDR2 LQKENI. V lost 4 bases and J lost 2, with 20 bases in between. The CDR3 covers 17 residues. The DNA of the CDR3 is TGTGCCAGCTCACTAAACCACCGGACAGCAAGAAACACTGAAGCTTTCTTT. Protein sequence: CASSLNHRTARNTEAFF.

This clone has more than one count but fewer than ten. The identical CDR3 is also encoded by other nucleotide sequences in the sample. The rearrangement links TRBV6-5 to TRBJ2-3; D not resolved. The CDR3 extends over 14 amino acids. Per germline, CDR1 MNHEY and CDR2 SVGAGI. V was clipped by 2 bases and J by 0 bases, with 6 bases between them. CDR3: CASSYGSSTDTQYF. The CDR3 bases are TGTGCCAGCAGTTACGGAAGTAGCACAGATACGCAGTATTTT.

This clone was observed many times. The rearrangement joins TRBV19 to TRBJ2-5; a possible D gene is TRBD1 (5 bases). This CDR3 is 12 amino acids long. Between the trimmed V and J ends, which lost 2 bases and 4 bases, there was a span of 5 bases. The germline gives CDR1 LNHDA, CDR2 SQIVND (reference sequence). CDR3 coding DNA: TGTGCCAGTAGTATAAGGGGAGAGACCCAGTACTTC. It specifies CASSIRGETQYF.

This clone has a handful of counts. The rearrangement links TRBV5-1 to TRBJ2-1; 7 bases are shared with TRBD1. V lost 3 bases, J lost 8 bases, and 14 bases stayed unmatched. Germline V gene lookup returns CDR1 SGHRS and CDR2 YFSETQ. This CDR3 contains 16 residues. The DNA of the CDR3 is TGCGCCAGCAGCTCCTCCGGGACAGCTGGATACGATGAGCAGTTCTTC. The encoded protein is CASSSSGTAGYDEQFF. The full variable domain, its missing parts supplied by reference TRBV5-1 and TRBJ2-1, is KAGVTQTPRYLIKTRGQQVTLSCSPISGHRSVSWYQQTPGQGLQFLFEYFSETQRNKGNFPGRFSGRQFSNSRSEMNVSTLELGDSALYLCASSSSGTAGYDEQFFGPGTRLTVL.